Listed below are T cell receptor beta chains from one sample, sequenced in a study of CD8 T cells in Susac syndrome. TCRdb used MiXCR to reprocess the immunoSEQ multiplex PCR reads, holding one entry per CDR3 protein. The sample lists roughly 220,000 distinct CDR3 sequences; about 94% were seen once. The sample consisted of CD4+ T cells from PBMCs. Receptors were obtained from a human donor with Susac syndrome. CDR3s include the opening cysteine and the closing phenylalanine or tryptophan. A D gene is named only where the DNA matches it firmly. A clone size is listed for some rows: how often the clone was seen (once, few, many), or a class if it is expanded.

TRBJ1-1	.	TRBV29-1	.	13	TGCAGCGTTGAAGAAGCGGGGAACACTGAAGCTTTCTTT	CSVEEAGNTEAFF
TRBJ1-2	.	TRBV25-1	.	13	TGTGCCAGCAGTGTAGACCAGGACTATGGCTACACCTTC	CASSVDQDYGYTF
TRBJ1-2	.	TRBV6-2/TRBV6-3	.	13	TGTGCCAGCAATCTAGGGACGTTCTATGGCTACACCTTC	CASNLGTFYGYTF
TRBJ1-6	.	TRBV29-1	.	14	TGCAGCGTCACGGACGGCGGCGATAATTCACCCCTCCACTTT	CSVTDGGDNSPLHF
TRBJ2-5	.	TRBV7-8	TRBD1	17	TGTGCCAGCAGCTTTATTAGTTCGAGGGGGACAGGGGAGACCCAGTACTTC	CASSFISSRGTGETQYF
TRBJ2-5	.	TRBV7-2	.	14	TGTGCCAGCAGCTTAGATAAGATCACAGGGACCCAGTACTTC	CASSLDKITGTQYF
TRBJ2-6	.	TRBV7-2	.	18	TGTGCCAGCAGCTCCTGGGCTCCTTTTTCTGCCGGGGCCAACGTCCTGACTTTC	CASSSWAPFSAGANVLTF
TRBJ2-2	.	TRBV4-2	.	17	TGTGCCAGCAGCCAAGATAGTGAGGGCGCGAACACCGGGGAGCTGTTTTTT	CASSQDSEGANTGELFF
TRBJ1-2	.	TRBV6-1	.	15	TGTGCCAGCAGTGAAGTGGGGGGTTTTAACTATGGCTACACCTTC	CASSEVGGFNYGYTF
TRBJ2-7	.	TRBV20-1	.	17	TGCAGTGCCAGACGGACGCAGGGAGACCTCCTAACCTACGAGCAGTACTTC	CSARRTQGDLLTYEQYF
TRBJ2-1	.	TRBV7-6	.	15	TGTGCCAGCAGCTCGCCCACGGGATCCAACAATGAGCAGTTCTTC	CASSSPTGSNNEQFF
TRBJ1-2	.	TRBV18	.	12	TGTGCCAGCTCACCGGACGGCTATGGCTACACCTTC	CASSPDGYGYTF
TRBJ1-5	.	TRBV7-3	.	12	TGTGCCAGAGGTGGGGAGGATCAGCCCCAGCATTTT	CARGGEDQPQHF
TRBJ2-3	.	TRBV20-1	.	11	TGCAGTGCGCCCACCACAGATACGCAGTATTTT	CSAPTTDTQYF
TRBJ2-1	.	TRBV14	.	15	TGTGCCAGCAGCCATCTTACCTATAACCGCAATGAGCAGTTCTTC	CASSHLTYNRNEQFF
TRBJ1-1	.	TRBV6-5	.	15	TGTGCCAGCAGTTACTCGAGGGAGATGAACACTGAAGCTTTCTTT	CASSYSREMNTEAFF
TRBJ2-2	once	TRBV9	.	16	TGTGCCAGCAGCTCCCGACAAACGAGGGAGACCGGGGAGCTGTTTTTT	CASSSRQTRETGELFF
TRBJ1-2	.	TRBV20-1	.	13	TGCAGTGCTAGTAAGGCGCAAGGCTATGGCTACACCTTC	CSASKAQGYGYTF
TRBJ2-5	few	TRBV12-3/TRBV12-4	TRBD1	14	TGTGCCAGCAGTTACGACAGGGGTATAGAGACCCAGTACTTC	CASSYDRGIETQYF
TRBJ1-1	.	TRBV6-5	TRBD1	15	TGTGCCAGCAGGACCGGGGACAGGGGTTTAGCTGAAGCTTTCTTT	CASRTGDRGLAEAFF
TRBJ2-7	few	TRBV11-2	TRBD2	14	TGTGCCAGCAGCGGTCTAGCGGGGAGGTACGAGCAGTACTTC	CASSGLAGRYEQYF
TRBJ1-1	.	TRBV30	.	13	TGTGCCTGGAGCCGGAGGACAGACGCTGAAACTTTCTTT	CAWSRRTDAETFF
TRBJ1-2	.	TRBV7-8	.	12	TGTGCCAGCAGCCCAGGGGTTGATGGCTACACCTTC	CASSPGVDGYTF
TRBJ1-6	.	TRBV30	.	15	TGTGCCTGGAGTCTGACGGAAGGGCATAATTCACCCCTCCACTTT	CAWSLTEGHNSPLHF
TRBJ2-2	.	TRBV20-1	.	11	TGCAGTGTACTTCTCACAGGGGAGCTGTTTTTT	CSVLLTGELFF
TRBJ2-7	.	TRBV7-9	TRBD2	16	TGTGCCAGCAGCCCGACCTGGGGGTCTAGCGGGGACGAGCAGTACTTC	CASSPTWGSSGDEQYF
TRBJ1-1	.	TRBV6-2/TRBV6-3	TRBD1	14	TGTGCCAGCAGCCCCTGGGACAGGGCAGGGGAAGCTTTCTTT	CASSPWDRAGEAFF
TRBJ2-3	.	TRBV12-3/TRBV12-4	TRBD2	14	TGTGCCAGCAGTACTAGCGGGGGCACAGATACGCAGTATTTT	CASSTSGGTDTQYF
TRBJ1-6	.	TRBV6-1	.	16	TGTGCCAGCAGGCCCGTCGATGGGCAGCGTAATTCACCCCTCCACTTT	CASRPVDGQRNSPLHF
TRBJ2-1	once	TRBV20-1	TRBD2	14	TGCAGTGCTAGAGAAGCGGGGGCCTACAATGAGCAGTTCTTC	CSAREAGAYNEQFF
TRBJ1-2	.	TRBV7-3	.	13	TGTGCCAGCAGCTCAACTGACCGCGCCGGCTACACCTTC	CASSSTDRAGYTF
TRBJ2-4	.	TRBV20-1	.	13	TGCAGTGCTTTCCCTCTAGCCAAAAACATTCAGTACTTC	CSAFPLAKNIQYF
TRBJ1-4	.	TRBV6-6	.	11	TGTGCCAGCAGTTATGACGAAAAACTGTTTTTT	CASSYDEKLFF
TRBJ2-5	once	TRBV2	.	13	TGTGCCAGCGCTTTTTTTAGAGGAGAGACCCAGTACTTC	CASAFFRGETQYF
TRBJ1-5	few	TRBV12-3/TRBV12-4	.	14	TGTGCCAGCAGTTTTGGTCAGGTCAATCAGCCCCAGCATTTT	CASSFGQVNQPQHF
TRBJ2-7	.	TRBV5-6	.	14	TGTGCCAGCAGCTTGACAGGGACCTTCGCCGAGCAGTACTTC	CASSLTGTFAEQYF
TRBJ2-2	.	TRBV30	TRBD1	16	TGTGCCTGGGACGATGAGGGACAGGGGAACACCGGGGAGCTGTTTTTT	CAWDDEGQGNTGELFF
TRBJ2-5	.	TRBV15	.	13	TGTGCCACCAGCAGAAACCCCGTGGGGACCCAGTACTTC	CATSRNPVGTQYF
TRBJ1-5	.	TRBV6-2/TRBV6-3	.	12	TGTGCCAGCAGTCCCCCGGTAAAGCCCCAGCATTTT	CASSPPVKPQHF
TRBJ2-3	.	TRBV5-1	TRBD2	16	TGCGCCAGCAGCTTGGCCGCGGGGGGGGCCCCAGATACGCAGTATTTT	CASSLAAGGAPDTQYF
TRBJ2-7	.	TRBV20-1	TRBD1	14	TGCAGTGCTGGCTCCGGGACAGACTCCTACGAGCAGTACTTC	CSAGSGTDSYEQYF
TRBJ2-7	.	TRBV7-2	.	15	TGTGCCAGCAGCTTGACCGGGACGACACCGTACGAGCAGTACTTC	CASSLTGTTPYEQYF
TRBJ2-5	.	TRBV27	.	16	TGTGCCAGCAGTTTTGCGGTGGGGGGCGGTGGAGAGACCCAGTACTTC	CASSFAVGGGGETQYF
TRBJ1-2	.	TRBV3-1	TRBD1	13	TGTGCCAGCAGCCACCGGGACAGAGGCGGCTACACCTTC	CASSHRDRGGYTF
TRBJ1-4	.	TRBV28	TRBD1	15	TGTGCCAGCACCAGCCCCGGGACAGGGTTAGAAAAACTGTTTTTT	CASTSPGTGLEKLFF
TRBJ1-4	.	TRBV11-2	.	13	TGTGCCAGCACGGTTTCAACTAATGAAAAACTGTTTTTT	CASTVSTNEKLFF
TRBJ1-4	.	TRBV5-4	.	14	TGTGCCAGCAGCCGCGATATGACGGGAGAAAAACTGTTTTTT	CASSRDMTGEKLFF
TRBJ1-2	once	TRBV20-1	.	14	TGCAGTGCTAGAGGCTCGACAGGCAACTATGGCTACACCTTC	CSARGSTGNYGYTF
TRBJ2-7	.	TRBV7-8	.	15	TGTGCCAGCAGCTTAGTGTTCGGGGGAGGCCACGAGCAGTACTTC	CASSLVFGGGHEQYF
TRBJ2-1	.	TRBV29-1	TRBD1	14	TGCAGCGTTGGTAGACAGGGCTCCTACAATGAGCAGTTCTTC	CSVGRQGSYNEQFF
TRBJ1-1	.	TRBV29-1	.	11	TGCAGCGCTGAGAGGGGGTTCGCAGCTTTCTTT	CSAERGFAAFF
TRBJ1-4	.	TRBV20-1	.	14	TGCAGTGCTAGAGATCGCCAGGGACCTGAAAAACTGTTTTTT	CSARDRQGPEKLFF